This passage covers 11 T cell receptor beta chains from one sample sequenced in a study of T cell responses to AZD1222 COVID-19 vaccine. Repertoires were generated with immunoSEQ multiplex PCR, while TCRdb's copy carries only in-frame clones and drops some. The profile covers fewer than 150,000 clones, with around 90% appearing a single time and under 2.5% taken by the ten largest. Material: peripheral blood, obtained on day 0 of AZD1222 vaccination. These receptors originate from an adult in good health.

The V gene is TRBV10-3, the J gene TRBJ1-1; 9 positions agree with TRBD1. J was trimmed by 5 bases and V by 7 bases; bases with no gene match: 11. The CDR3 runs 15 residues. Germline V gene sequence: CDR1 ENHRY, CDR2 SYGVKD. The CDR3 DNA reads TGTGCCATCACCGCGAGACAGGGGGAAAGGACTGAAGCTTTCTTT. This translates into CAITARQGERTEAFF.

This chain uses TRBV4-1 with TRBJ2-7, with a weak D call TRBD1 (6 bases). The germline V gene encodes CDR1 MGHRA and CDR2 YSYEKL. CDR3 length equals 14 residues. The V end was cut by 1 base, the J end by 5 bases, with 12 bases between. This CDR3 is CASSQGTVGNEQYF. The CDR3 bases are TGCGCCAGCAGCCAAGGGACAGTGGGTAACGAGCAGTACTTC.

This chain joins TRBV7-9 and TRBJ1-3, with no clear D. Germline V gene lookup returns CDR1 SEHNR and CDR2 FQNEAQ (reference sequence). With 5 bases removed from V and 0 bases from J, the gap between germline ends came to 8 bases. This CDR3 is 14 amino acids long. The chain's CDR3 is CASSPEDSGNTIYF. The CDR3 DNA follows: TGTGCCAGCAGCCCCGAAGACTCTGGAAACACCATATATTTT. The entire variable domain, with the rest obtained from reference TRBV7-9 and TRBJ1-3, is as follows: DTGVSQNPRHKITKRGQNVTFRCDPISEHNRLYWYRQTLGQGPEFLTYFQNEAQLEKSRLLSDRFSAERPKGSFSTLEIQRTEQGDSAMYLCASSPEDSGNTIYFGEGSWLTVV.

The chain recombines TRBV28 with TRBJ1-1; D is possibly TRBD1 (5 bases). The CDR3 runs 14 residues. Trimming shortened V by 4 bases and J by 4 bases, and 13 bases separated the two germline ends. Germline loops: CDR1 MDHEN, CDR2 SYDVKM. In DNA, the CDR3 is TGTGCCAGCAGTTCTATGGGGGAGGGCACTGAAGCTTTCTTT. Residues: CASSSMGEGTEAFF.

This clone was counted a single time. This chain links TRBV4-1 with TRBJ1-5; perhaps TRBD1 as D (6 bases). The V gene lost 1 base and the J gene lost 6 bases, with 16 bases spanning the gap. Germline CDR1 is MGHRA and CDR2 is YSYEKL. This CDR3 spans 16 amino acids. The CDR3 loop is CASSQVMITGTQPQHF. The DNA of the CDR3 is TGCGCCAGCAGCCAAGTAATGATTACAGGGACTCAGCCCCAGCATTTT.

The chain carries TRBV19 and TRBJ2-7; D could derive from TRBD1 or TRBD2 (5 bases each). V shed 3 bases and J shed 0 bases, with 12 bases lying between them. This CDR3 comprises 15 residues. The V gene's germline CDR1 is LNHDA and CDR2 SQIVND (reference sequence). In nucleotides, the CDR3 is TGTGCCAGTAGTATTAATCGGGACCTCTCCTACGAGCAGTACTTC. Its translation: CASSINRDLSYEQYF.

V and J are TRBV5-4 and TRBJ1-1; weak D call: TRBD1 (5 bases). The germline CDR1 and CDR2 sequences are SGHNT and YYREEE (reference sequence). V shed 3 bases and J shed 1 base, with 7 bases lying between them. CDR3 length: 13 residues. CDR3 DNA: TGTGCCAGCAGCTCCGGACAGAACACTGAAGCTTTCTTT. Its protein is CASSSGQNTEAFF.

This clone was detected only once. The chain uses TRBV11-2 and TRBJ2-7; 7 positions agree with TRBD2. Germline trimming cut 3 bases from V and 5 bases from J; bases unmatched to any gene: 13. The CDR3 spans 16 residues. Germline CDR1 and CDR2: SGHAT and FQNNGV. CDR3 region: CASSFNAQGGTHEQYF. In DNA, the CDR3 is TGTGCCAGCAGCTTTAATGCGCAGGGAGGGACCCACGAGCAGTACTTC.

The sample holds one count of this clone. V usage is TRBV29-1 and J usage is TRBJ2-7, with 8 bases lining up with TRBD1. Losses at the gene ends were 3 bases for V and 6 bases for J; bases not matched to a gene: 4. The CDR3 contains 12 residues. Germline V CDR1 and CDR2: SQVTM, ANQGSEA. CDR3 DNA: TGCAGCGTTGAGACAGGGGCTACCGAGCAGTACTTC. It translates to CSVETGATEQYF.

This chain connects TRBV27 to TRBJ1-4, with D possibly TRBD1 on 5 matching bases. The V end lost 7 bases, the J end lost 0 bases, and 12 bases lay between the germline ends. CDR1 is MNHEY and CDR2 is SMNVEV in the germline V gene (reference sequence). The CDR3 covers 15 residues. The CDR3 loop is CASTPGTSTNEKLFF. Written as DNA, the CDR3 is TGTGCCAGCACCCCAGGGACGTCAACTAATGAAAAACTGTTTTTT. Looking up the rest from reference TRBV27 and TRBJ1-4 gives the full variable domain: EAQVTQNPRYLITVTGKKLTVTCSQNMNHEYMSWYRQDPGLGLRQIYYSMNVEVTDKGDVPEGYKVSRKEKRNFPLILESPSPNQTSLYFCASTPGTSTNEKLFFGSGTQLSVL.

This chain connects TRBV15 to TRBJ1-2; 8 bases line up with TRBD1. V gave up 3 bases and J gave up 6 bases; unmatched junction bases: 6. The germline V gene encodes CDR1 LNHNV and CDR2 YYDKDF (reference sequence). The CDR3 is 14 residues long. The CDR3 sequence: CATSRGQGADGYTF. CDR3 coding DNA: TGTGCCACCAGCAGGGGGCAGGGGGCGGATGGCTACACCTTC.